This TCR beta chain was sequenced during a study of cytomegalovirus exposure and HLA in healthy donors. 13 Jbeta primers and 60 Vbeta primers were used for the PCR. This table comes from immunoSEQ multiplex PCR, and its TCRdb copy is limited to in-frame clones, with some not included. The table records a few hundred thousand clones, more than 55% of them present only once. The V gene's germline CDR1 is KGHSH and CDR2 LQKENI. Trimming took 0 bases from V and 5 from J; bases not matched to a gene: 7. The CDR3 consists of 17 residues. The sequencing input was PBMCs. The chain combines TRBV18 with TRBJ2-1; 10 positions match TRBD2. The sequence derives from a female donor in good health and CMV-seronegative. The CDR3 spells CASSPPASGSRHNEQFF. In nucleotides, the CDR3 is TGTGCCAGCTCACCACCGGCTAGCGGGAGTCGGCACAATGAGCAGTTCTTC.